The TCR beta chain under discussion was sequenced for a study of CD8+ T cells in alopecia areata. On the study more broadly: Treated patients were given 5 to 10 mg oral tofacitinib twice daily. Tofacitinib dosing lasted 6 to 18 months, which was then followed by 6 months off drug. Whole-study results and caveats: Lesional scalp, especially alopecia totalis/universalis, showed higher clonality than normal scalp.

The treatment: oral pan-JAK inhibitor, 5-10 mg twice daily. Individuals with alopecia areata gave both lesional scalp punch biopsies and peripheral blood for collection. The CDR3 extends over 12 amino acids. V was pared by 1 base and J by 5 bases, with 3 bases between. CDR1 and CDR2 from the germline V gene are SGHVS and FNYEAQ. Points on this clone: Its antigen remains unknown.

Sequencing used cDNA as its template, made by extracting RNA and reverse transcribing it. Clones were sequenced by immunoSEQ multiplex PCR, and TCRdb holds only the in-frame ones, with some missing. Found here are some 99,000 clones, roughly 64% of them singletons; the top ten hold 15%. The TCR was taken from a human donor with alopecia areata. The sample here was CD8+ T cells sorted from blood, taken at week 4, from a patient treated with tofacitinib. This chain joins TRBV7-6 and TRBJ2-1; D remains ambiguous. Here the CDR3 reads CASSLGNNEQFF. CDR3 in DNA: TGTGCCAGCAGCTTAGGGAACAATGAGCAGTTCTTC.